The T cell receptor beta chain under discussion was sequenced for a study of T cell changes during pregnancy in multiple sclerosis. CDR3 length: 13 amino acids. V lost 6 bases, J lost 5 bases, and 12 bases lay in between. From germline, CDR1 is LNHNV and CDR2 YYDKDF (reference sequence). Method: immunoSEQ multiplex PCR; TCRdb's copy keeps in-frame clones and lacks some. The repertoire has tens of thousands of clones, about 89% of them found once; the top ten carry about 0.63%. This specimen was CD4+ T cells from peripheral blood mononuclear cells, taken after pregnancy. This chain joins TRBV15 and TRBJ2-3, with D perhaps matching TRBD1 (6 bases). This TCR was recovered from a female donor in good health, enrolled as a control in a pregnancy study. CDR3 amino acids: CATRGHNEDTQYF. CDR3 sequence (DNA): TGTGCCACCAGGGGACATAACGAAGATACGCAGTATTTT.